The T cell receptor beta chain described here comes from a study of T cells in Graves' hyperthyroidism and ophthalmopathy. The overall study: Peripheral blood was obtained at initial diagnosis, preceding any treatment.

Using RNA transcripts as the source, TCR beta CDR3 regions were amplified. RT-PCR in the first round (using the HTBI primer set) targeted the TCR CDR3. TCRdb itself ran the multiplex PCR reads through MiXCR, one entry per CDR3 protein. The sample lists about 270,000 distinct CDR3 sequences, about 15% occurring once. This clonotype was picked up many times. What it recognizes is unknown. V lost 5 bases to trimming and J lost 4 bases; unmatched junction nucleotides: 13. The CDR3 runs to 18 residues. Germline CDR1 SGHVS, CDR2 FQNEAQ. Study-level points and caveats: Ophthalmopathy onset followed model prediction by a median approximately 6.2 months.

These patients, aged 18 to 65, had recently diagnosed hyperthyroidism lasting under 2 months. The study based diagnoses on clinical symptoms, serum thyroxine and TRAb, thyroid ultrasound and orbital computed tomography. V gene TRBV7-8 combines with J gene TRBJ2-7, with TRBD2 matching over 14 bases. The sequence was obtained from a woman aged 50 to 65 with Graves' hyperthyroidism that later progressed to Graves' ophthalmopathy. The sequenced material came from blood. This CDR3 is CASSPRFGTSGSRYEQYF. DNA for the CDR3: TGTGCCAGCAGCCCTAGATTCGGGACTAGCGGGAGTAGGTACGAGCAGTACTTC.